Listed below are T cell receptor beta chains from one sample, sequenced in a study of OX40 agonist ivuxolimab in advanced cancers. Here immunoSEQ multiplex PCR was the method, and the copy in TCRdb shows in-frame clones only, minus some. Here the sample spans tens of thousands of clones, over 75% being singletons. Here the sequenced sample was CD4+ or CD8+ T cells sorted from blood, taken in a trial of the OX40 agonist ivuxolimab. The receptors stem from an adult with an advanced solid tumor such as melanoma, head and neck, liver or kidney cancer. Each CDR3 is given with its conserved first and last residue. A D gene is named only where the DNA matches it firmly. Clone size, where shown, is once, few, many, or a class for clones that have expanded.

D gene	V gene	clone size	J gene	CDR3 protein	CDR3 DNA
-	TRBV19	-	TRBJ1-1	CASRSTGEDEAFF	TGTGCCAGTAGATCCACGGGGGAGGACGAAGCTTTCTTT
TRBD2	TRBV6-6	-	TRBJ2-7	CASCRTLAGSYEQYF	TGTGCCAGCTGTCGTACACTAGCGGGATCCTACGAGCAGTACTTC
TRBD1	TRBV5-1	-	TRBJ2-7	CASSLLSGQGYEQYF	TGCGCCAGCAGCTTGTTGTCTGGACAGGGCTACGAGCAGTACTTC
-	TRBV5-1	-	TRBJ1-1	CASSRTGTLNTEAFF	TGCGCCAGCAGCAGAACCGGGACGCTGAACACTGAAGCTTTCTTT
-	TRBV29-1	once	TRBJ1-1	CSSRGATNTEAFF	TGCAGCTCAAGGGGGGCAACGAACACTGAAGCTTTCTTT
-	TRBV7-2	few	TRBJ2-1	CASSLNTRNEQFF	TGTGCCAGCAGCTTAAACACTCGCAATGAGCAGTTCTTC
TRBD2	TRBV2	once	TRBJ2-3	CASTVAGDAADTQYF	TGTGCCAGCACCGTAGCGGGAGACGCGGCAGATACGCAGTATTTT
TRBD1	TRBV7-9	-	TRBJ1-2	CASSLAQGVNYGYTF	TGTGCCAGCAGCTTAGCACAGGGGGTAAACTATGGCTACACCTTC
-	TRBV5-4	once	TRBJ2-3	CASSVTDTQYF	TGTGCCAGCAGCGTCACAGATACGCAGTATTTT
TRBD1	TRBV4-1	-	TRBJ2-7	CASSQVSTGAPYEQYF	TGCGCCAGCAGCCAAGTTTCGACAGGGGCCCCCTACGAGCAGTACTTC
-	TRBV19	-	TRBJ2-7	CASNTPGAVYEQYF	TGTGCCAGTAACACCCCCGGGGCTGTCTACGAGCAGTACTTC
TRBD1	TRBV10-3	-	TRBJ2-1	CAISAGTGVNEQFF	TGTGCCATCAGTGCCGGGACAGGGGTGAATGAGCAGTTCTTC
-	TRBV12-5	-	TRBJ1-4	CASGFDRGFIEKLFF	TGTGCTAGTGGTTTTGATAGGGGGTTTATTGAAAAACTGTTTTTT
-	TRBV5-4	-	TRBJ2-4	CASSSPREAKNIQYF	TGTGCCAGCAGCTCCCCCAGGGAAGCCAAAAACATTCAGTACTTC
-	TRBV6-5	-	TRBJ1-6	CASSYGNSPLHF	TGTGCCAGCAGTTACGGGAATTCACCCCTCCACTTT
TRBD1	TRBV2	-	TRBJ1-2	CASSKILGTGNYGYTF	TGTGCCAGCAGCAAGATCCTTGGGACAGGGAACTATGGCTACACCTTC
TRBD1	TRBV7-2	few	TRBJ1-2	CASTWDRGYGYTF	TGTGCCAGCACGTGGGACAGGGGCTATGGCTACACCTTC
-	TRBV7-9	-	TRBJ2-7	CASSLGTGRVEQYF	TGTGCCAGCAGCTTAGGGACAGGGAGGGTCGAGCAGTACTTC
-	TRBV20-1	-	TRBJ1-6	CSAGLNSPLHF	TGCAGTGCAGGGCTTAATTCACCCCTCCACTTT
-	TRBV30	-	TRBJ1-1	CAWTLVGGRVEAFF	TGTGCCTGGACCTTGGTGGGGGGAAGAGTTGAAGCTTTCTTT
-	TRBV7-2	-	TRBJ2-5	CASTRGGETQYF	TGTGCCAGCACCCGAGGGGGGGAGACCCAGTACTTC
TRBD1	TRBV5-1	-	TRBJ1-2	CASSLGQGAGGYTF	TGCGCCAGCAGCTTGGGACAGGGGGCAGGTGGCTACACCTTC
-	TRBV29-1	-	TRBJ2-7	CSAAGASHGEQYF	TGCAGCGCCGCGGGGGCTTCCCATGGCGAGCAGTACTTC
-	TRBV5-1	few	TRBJ2-1	CASSLVGGRYNEQFF	TGCGCCAGCAGCTTGGTTGGGGGGAGGTACAATGAGCAGTTCTTC
-	TRBV10-3	-	TRBJ1-1	CAISPSLAAEAFF	TGTGCCATCAGTCCCAGCTTGGCAGCTGAAGCTTTCTTT
TRBD2	TRBV9	-	TRBJ2-5	CASSVGGRGGRETQYF	TGTGCCAGCAGCGTAGGAGGAAGGGGAGGGCGAGAGACCCAGTACTTC
TRBD2	TRBV11-3	-	TRBJ2-3	CASSSPSLAGGRRTQYF	TGTGCCAGCAGCTCCCCATCACTAGCGGGGGGGCGGAGGACGCAGTATTTT
-	TRBV19	-	TRBJ2-5	CASRSPGAETQYF	TGTGCCAGTAGGTCCCCCGGCGCTGAGACCCAGTACTTC